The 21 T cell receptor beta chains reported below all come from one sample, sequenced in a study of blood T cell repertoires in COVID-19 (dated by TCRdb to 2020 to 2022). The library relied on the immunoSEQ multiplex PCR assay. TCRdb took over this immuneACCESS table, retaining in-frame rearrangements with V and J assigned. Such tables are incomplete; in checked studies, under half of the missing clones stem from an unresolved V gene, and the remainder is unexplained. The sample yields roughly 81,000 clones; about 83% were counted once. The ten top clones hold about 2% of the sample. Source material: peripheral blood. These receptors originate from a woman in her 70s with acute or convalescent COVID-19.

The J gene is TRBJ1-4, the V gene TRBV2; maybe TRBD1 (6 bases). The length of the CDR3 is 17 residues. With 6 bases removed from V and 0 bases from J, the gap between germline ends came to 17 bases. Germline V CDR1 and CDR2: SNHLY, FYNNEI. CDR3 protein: CASRGGRTAATNEKLFF. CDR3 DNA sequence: TGTGCCAGCAGGGGGGGGCGGACGGCTGCAACTAATGAAAAACTGTTTTTT.

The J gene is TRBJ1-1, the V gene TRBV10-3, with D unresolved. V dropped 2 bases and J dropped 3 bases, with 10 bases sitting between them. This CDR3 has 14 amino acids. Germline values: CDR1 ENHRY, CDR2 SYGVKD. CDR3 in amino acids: CAISERERDTEAFF. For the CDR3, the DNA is TGTGCCATCAGTGAGAGGGAGAGGGACACTGAAGCTTTCTTT.

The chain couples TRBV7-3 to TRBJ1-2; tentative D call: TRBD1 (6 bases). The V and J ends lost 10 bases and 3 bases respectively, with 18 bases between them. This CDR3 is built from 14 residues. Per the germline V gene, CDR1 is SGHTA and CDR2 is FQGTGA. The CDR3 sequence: CATLQSDSDYGYTF. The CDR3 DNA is TGTGCCACCTTACAGTCGGACAGTGACTATGGCTACACCTTC.

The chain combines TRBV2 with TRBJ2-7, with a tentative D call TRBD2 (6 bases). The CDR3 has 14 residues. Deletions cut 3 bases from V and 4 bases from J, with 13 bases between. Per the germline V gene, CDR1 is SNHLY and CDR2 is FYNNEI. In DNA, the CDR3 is TGTGCCAGCAGTGATCCTTCCGGGACTTACGAGCAGTACTTC. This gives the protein CASSDPSGTYEQYF. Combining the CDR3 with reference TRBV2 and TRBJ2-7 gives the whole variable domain EPEVTQTPSHQVTQMGQEVILRCVPISNHLYFYWYRQILGQKVEFLVSFYNNEISEKSEIFDDQFSVERPDGSNFTLKIRSTKLEDSAMYFCASSDPSGTYEQYFGPGTRLTVT.

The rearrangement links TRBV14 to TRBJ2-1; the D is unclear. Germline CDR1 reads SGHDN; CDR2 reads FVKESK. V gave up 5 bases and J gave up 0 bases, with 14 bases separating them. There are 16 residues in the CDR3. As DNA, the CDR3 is TGTGCCAGCAGCTATGGTACTTACAGCTCCTACAATGAGCAGTTCTTC. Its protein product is CASSYGTYSSYNEQFF.

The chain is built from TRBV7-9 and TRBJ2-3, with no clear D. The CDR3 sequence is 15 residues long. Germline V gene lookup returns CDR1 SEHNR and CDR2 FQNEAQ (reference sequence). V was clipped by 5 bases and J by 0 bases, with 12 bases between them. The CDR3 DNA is TGTGCCAGCAGCCCCCAGGTCTACAGCACAGATACGCAGTATTTT. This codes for CASSPQVYSTDTQYF.

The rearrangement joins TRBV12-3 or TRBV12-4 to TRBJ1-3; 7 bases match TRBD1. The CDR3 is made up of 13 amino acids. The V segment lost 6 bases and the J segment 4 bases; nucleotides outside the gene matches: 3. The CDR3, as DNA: TGTGCCAGCAGCCCACAGGGGGGAAACACCATATATTTT. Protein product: CASSPQGGNTIYF.

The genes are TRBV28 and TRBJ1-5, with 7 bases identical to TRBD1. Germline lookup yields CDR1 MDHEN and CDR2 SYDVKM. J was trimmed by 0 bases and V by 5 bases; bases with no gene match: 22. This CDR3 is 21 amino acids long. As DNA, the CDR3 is TGTGCCAGCAGTACCCTTAGCCTGATCGGGACAGATCCCTTTAGCAATCAGCCCCAGCATTTT. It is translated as CASSTLSLIGTDPFSNQPQHF.

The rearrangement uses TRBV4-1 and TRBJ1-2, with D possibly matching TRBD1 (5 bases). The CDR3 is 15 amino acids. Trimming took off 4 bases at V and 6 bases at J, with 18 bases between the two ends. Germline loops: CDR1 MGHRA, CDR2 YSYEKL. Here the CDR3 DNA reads TGCGCCAGCAGCCTTCTACGAACAGGAATAGATGGCTACACCTTC. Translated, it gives CASSLLRTGIDGYTF.

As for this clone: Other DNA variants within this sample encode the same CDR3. CDR3 in DNA: TGCGCCAGCAGCTTGACTGTGAACACTGAAGCTTTCTTT. Translation gives CASSLTVNTEAFF. The chain couples TRBV5-1 to TRBJ1-1; no definite D call. CDR3 length equals 13 residues. V shed 1 base and J shed 0 bases, with 4 bases lying between them. Germline CDR1 is SGHRS and CDR2 is YFSETQ.

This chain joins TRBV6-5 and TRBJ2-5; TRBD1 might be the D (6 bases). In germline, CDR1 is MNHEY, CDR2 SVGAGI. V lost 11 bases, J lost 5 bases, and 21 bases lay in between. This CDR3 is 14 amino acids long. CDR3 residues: CAGQWGWAGETQYF. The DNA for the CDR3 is TGTGCCGGACAGTGGGGATGGGCGGGTGAGACCCAGTACTTC.

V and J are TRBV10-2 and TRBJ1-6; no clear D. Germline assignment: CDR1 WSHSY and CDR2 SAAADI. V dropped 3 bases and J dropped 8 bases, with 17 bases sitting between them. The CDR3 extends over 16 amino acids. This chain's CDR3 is CASSEKYGEDHSPLHF. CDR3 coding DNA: TGCGCCAGCAGTGAAAAGTATGGTGAGGATCATTCACCCCTCCACTTT.

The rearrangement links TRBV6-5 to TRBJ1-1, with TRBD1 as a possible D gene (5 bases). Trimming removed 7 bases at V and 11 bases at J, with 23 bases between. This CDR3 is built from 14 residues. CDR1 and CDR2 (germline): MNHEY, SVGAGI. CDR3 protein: CASIPRPGGYGAFF. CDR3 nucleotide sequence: TGTGCCAGCATTCCCAGACCCGGGGGTTACGGGGCTTTCTTT.

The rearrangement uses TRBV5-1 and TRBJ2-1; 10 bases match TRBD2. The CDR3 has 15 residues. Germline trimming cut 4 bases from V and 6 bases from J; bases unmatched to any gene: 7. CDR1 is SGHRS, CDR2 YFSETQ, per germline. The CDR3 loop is CASSPERGGRNEQFF. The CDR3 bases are TGCGCCAGCAGCCCGGAGCGGGGGGGCCGCAATGAGCAGTTCTTC. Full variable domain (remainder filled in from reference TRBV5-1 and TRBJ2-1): KAGVTQTPRYLIKTRGQQVTLSCSPISGHRSVSWYQQTPGQGLQFLFEYFSETQRNKGNFPGRFSGRQFSNSRSEMNVSTLELGDSALYLCASSPERGGRNEQFFGPGTRLTVL.

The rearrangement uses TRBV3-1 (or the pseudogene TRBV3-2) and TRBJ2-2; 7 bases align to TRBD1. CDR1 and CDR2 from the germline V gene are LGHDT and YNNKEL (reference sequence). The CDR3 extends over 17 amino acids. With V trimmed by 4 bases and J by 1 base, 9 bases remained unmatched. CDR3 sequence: CASSPTSGQKNTGELFF. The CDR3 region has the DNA TGTGCCAGCAGCCCAACGTCGGGACAGAAGAACACCGGGGAGCTGTTTTTT.

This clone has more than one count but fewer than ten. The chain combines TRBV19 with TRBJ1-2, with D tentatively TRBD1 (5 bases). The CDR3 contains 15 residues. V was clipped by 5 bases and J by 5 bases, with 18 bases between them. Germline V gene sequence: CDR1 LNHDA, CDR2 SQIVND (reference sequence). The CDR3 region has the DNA TGTGCCAGTAGTTCATCCTCCGAAGGGGTTTATGGCTACACCTTC. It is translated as CASSSSSEGVYGYTF.

The CDR3 region is CASSFGLAGQETQYF. As DNA, the CDR3 is TGTGCCAGCAGCTTCGGACTAGCGGGGCAAGAGACCCAGTACTTC. The rearrangement uses TRBV7-9 and TRBJ2-5, with 12 bases fitting TRBD2. This CDR3 is built from 15 residues. V lost 3 bases, J lost 2 bases, and 1 base stayed unmatched. Germline V lookup: CDR1 SEHNR, CDR2 FQNEAQ (reference sequence).

The CDR3 is CASSQDPRDRGTPAQYF. In nucleotides, the CDR3 is TGTGCCAGCAGCCAAGACCCTAGGGACAGGGGGACTCCGGCCCAGTACTTC. The chain uses TRBV3-1 (or the pseudogene TRBV3-2) and TRBJ2-5; TRBD1 agrees at 11 bases. The CDR3 covers 17 residues. V was clipped by 0 bases and J by 9 bases; unmatched bases: 12. Germline values: CDR1 LGHDT, CDR2 YNNKEL (reference sequence).

CDR3 DNA: TGTGCCAGTAGTCGAGGGGGTAGGGGAGATCAGCCCCAGCATTTT. This sequence encodes CASSRGGRGDQPQHF. The V call is TRBV19, the J call TRBJ1-5; perhaps TRBD1 as D (6 bases). The germline V and J ends were trimmed by 5 bases and 5 bases, with 16 bases remaining between them. The CDR3 is made up of 15 amino acids. Germline loops: CDR1 LNHDA, CDR2 SQIVND (reference sequence).

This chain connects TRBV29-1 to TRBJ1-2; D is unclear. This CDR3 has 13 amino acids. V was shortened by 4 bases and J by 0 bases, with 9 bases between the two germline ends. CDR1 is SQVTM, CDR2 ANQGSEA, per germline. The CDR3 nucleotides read TGCAGCGTTGGGAGGGAAGCTAACTATGGCTACACCTTC. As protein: CSVGREANYGYTF.

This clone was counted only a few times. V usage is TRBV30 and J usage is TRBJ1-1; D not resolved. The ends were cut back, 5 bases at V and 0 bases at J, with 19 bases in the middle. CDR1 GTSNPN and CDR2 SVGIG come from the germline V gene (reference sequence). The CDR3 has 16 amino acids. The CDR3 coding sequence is TGTGCCTGGGAAATCCTAGACGTCCGGATGAACACTGAAGCTTTCTTT. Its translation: CAWEILDVRMNTEAFF.